This T cell receptor (beta chain) was obtained from a study of blood T cell repertoires in COVID-19. From germline, CDR1 is ENHRY and CDR2 SYGVKD. This CDR3 spans 17 amino acids. Trimming removed 2 bases from V and 6 bases from J, with 19 bases in between. The protocol was immunoSEQ multiplex PCR, while the TCRdb copy is restricted to in-frame clones and leaves out a portion. This sample yields under 200,000 clones, of which 60% to 80% are seen a single time; 17% belongs to the top ten. This TCR was sampled from a man in his 60s with active or convalescent COVID-19. The sequenced sample was peripheral blood. This rearrangement joins TRBV10-3 to TRBJ2-2; D is unclear. DNA for the CDR3: TGTGCCATCAGTGAGCCAACGCTGGCATCCGCAGCCGGGGAGCTGTTTTTT. Residues: CAISEPTLASAAGELFF.